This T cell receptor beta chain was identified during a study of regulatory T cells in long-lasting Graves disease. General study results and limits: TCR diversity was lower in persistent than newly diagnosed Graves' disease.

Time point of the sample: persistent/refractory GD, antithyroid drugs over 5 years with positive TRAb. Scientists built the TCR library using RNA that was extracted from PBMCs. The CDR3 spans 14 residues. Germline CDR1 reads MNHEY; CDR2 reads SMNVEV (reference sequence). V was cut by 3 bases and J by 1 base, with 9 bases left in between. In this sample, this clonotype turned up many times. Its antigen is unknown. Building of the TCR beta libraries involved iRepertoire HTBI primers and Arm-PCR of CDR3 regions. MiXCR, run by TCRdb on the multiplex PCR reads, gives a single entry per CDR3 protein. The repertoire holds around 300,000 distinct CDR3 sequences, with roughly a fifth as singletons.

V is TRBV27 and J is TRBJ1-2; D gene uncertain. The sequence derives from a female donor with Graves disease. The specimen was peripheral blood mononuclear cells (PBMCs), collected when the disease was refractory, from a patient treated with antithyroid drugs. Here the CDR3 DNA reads TGTGCCAGCAGTTTGACACCCTTTAACTATGGCTACACCTTC. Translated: CASSLTPFNYGYTF.